This TCR beta chain was documented in a study of shared clonotypes between healthy human individuals. Study outcomes and limitations: Clonotypes not shared had lower generation probabilities than those common to all four donors.

Every donor, a Caucasian adult, lived in Nashville, Tennessee. Method: immunoSEQ multiplex PCR; TCRdb's copy keeps in-frame clones and lacks some. This sample has some 500,000 clones, with 95% to 96% found just once. Details on this clone: The antigen remains undetermined.

Germline CDR1 and CDR2: MDHEN and SYDVKM. The CDR3 contains 13 residues. After removal of 6 bases from V and 8 bases from J, the junction contained 5 bases not matched to a gene. The source material was naive CD4+ T cells sorted from blood. Subset reported: CD45RA+ positively selected. The origin of this receptor is a woman in her twenties or thirties in good health. The genes are TRBV28 and TRBJ1-2; 11 bases are a match to TRBD1. This CDR3 is CASSRTGGEGYTF. Here the CDR3 DNA reads TGTGCCAGCAGCAGGACAGGGGGCGAAGGCTACACCTTC.